This TCR beta chain was profiled in a study of blood T cell repertoires in COVID-19. Study processing details: Quantification of nucleated cells was approximated via reference gene primer amplification. Only in-frame clones appear in the TCRdb table, and some are missing; sequencing was by immunoSEQ multiplex PCR. The V and J calls and clone size were taken over from that table, and D and trimming were inferred from the DNA. The sample shows hundreds of thousands of clones, 80% to 90% of them seen only once. Participants had their cohort set by participant-reported clinical history. The sequencing input was PBMCs or T cells enriched from blood (not recorded which). This sequence was found in a young man who had recovered from COVID-19.

DNA of the CDR3: TGCGCCAGCAGCCAAGACGGGGTTGGTGAAGCTTTCTTT. Its protein is CASSQDGVGEAFF. This chain joins TRBV4-1 and TRBJ1-1; D gene unclear. The CDR3 runs 13 residues. Trimming shortened V by 0 bases and J by 7 bases, and 9 bases separated the two germline ends. CDR1 and CDR2 from the germline V gene are MGHRA and YSYEKL.